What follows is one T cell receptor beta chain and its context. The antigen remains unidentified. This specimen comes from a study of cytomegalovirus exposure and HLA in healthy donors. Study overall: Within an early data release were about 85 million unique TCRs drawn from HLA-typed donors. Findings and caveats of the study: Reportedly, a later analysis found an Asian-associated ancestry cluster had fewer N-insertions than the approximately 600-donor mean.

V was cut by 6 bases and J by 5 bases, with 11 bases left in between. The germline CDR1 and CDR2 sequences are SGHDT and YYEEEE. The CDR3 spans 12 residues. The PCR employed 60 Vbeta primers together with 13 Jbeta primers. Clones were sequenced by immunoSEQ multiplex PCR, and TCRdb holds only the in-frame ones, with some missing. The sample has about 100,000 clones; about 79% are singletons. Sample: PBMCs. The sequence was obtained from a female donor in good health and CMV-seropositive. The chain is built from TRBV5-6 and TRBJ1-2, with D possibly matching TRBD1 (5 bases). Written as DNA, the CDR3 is TGTGCCAGCACCCAGGGCGGTTATGGCTACACCTTC. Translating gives CASTQGGYGYTF.